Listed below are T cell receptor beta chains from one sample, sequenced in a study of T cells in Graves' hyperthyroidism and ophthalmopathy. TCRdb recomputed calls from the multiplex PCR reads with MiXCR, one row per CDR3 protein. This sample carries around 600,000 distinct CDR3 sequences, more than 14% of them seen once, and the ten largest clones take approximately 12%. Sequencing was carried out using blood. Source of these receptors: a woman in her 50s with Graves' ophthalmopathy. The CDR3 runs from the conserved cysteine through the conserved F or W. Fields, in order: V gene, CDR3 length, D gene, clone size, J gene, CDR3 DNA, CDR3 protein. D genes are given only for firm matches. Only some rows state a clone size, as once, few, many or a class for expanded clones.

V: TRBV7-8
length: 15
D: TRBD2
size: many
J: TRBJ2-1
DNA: TGTGCCAGCAGCTTCCGGGAGGGCCTTCGGAATGAGCAGTTCTTC
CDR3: CASSFREGLRNEQFF

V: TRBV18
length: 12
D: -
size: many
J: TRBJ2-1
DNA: TGTGCCAGCTCACCAGATTCGAGCGATCAGTTCTTC
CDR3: CASSPDSSDQFF

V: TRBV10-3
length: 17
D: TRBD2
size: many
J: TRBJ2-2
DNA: TGTGCCATTGCCTTGCTTACCAGCGGGACGAACACCGGGGAGCTGTTTTTT
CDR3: CAIALLTSGTNTGELFF

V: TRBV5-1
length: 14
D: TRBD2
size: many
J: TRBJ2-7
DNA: TGCGCCAGCAGTGAGATAGCGGGAGCACGAGAGCAGTACTTC
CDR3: CASSEIAGAREQYF

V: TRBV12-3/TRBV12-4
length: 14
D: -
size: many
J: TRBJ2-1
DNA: TGTGCCAGCAGTTTAATGGTAGCGGACAATGAGCAGTTCTTC
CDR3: CASSLMVADNEQFF

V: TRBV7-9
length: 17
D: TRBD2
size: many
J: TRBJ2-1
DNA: TGTGCCAGCAGCTTAGTGACTAGCGGAGAGTACTACAATGAGCAGTTCTTC
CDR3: CASSLVTSGEYYNEQFF

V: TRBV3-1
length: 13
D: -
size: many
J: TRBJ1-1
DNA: TGTGCCAGCAGCCCACTAGCCACAGGCTGGGCTTTCTTT
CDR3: CASSPLATGWAFF

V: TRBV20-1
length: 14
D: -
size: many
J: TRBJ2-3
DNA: TGCAGTGCTAGGCCAGTTACTAGCACAGATACGCAGTATTTT
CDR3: CSARPVTSTDTQYF

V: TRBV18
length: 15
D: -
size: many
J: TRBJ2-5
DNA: TGTGCCAGCTCACCAGATCCCGGGAGCCAAGAGACCCAGTACTTC
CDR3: CASSPDPGSQETQYF

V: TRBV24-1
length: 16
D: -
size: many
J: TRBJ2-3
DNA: TGTGCCACCAGCGCCATAGGGACCGCCGGGGGAGATACGCAGTATTTT
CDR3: CATSAIGTAGGDTQYF

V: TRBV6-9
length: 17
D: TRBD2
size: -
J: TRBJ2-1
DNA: TGTGCCAGCAGCCTTATTTCACTAGCGGGAGTTCTTAGGGAGCAGTTCTTC
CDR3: CASSLISLAGVLREQFF

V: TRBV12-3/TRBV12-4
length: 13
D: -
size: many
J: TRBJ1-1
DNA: TGTGCCAGCAGTAACAGCGGGGGCACTGAAGCTTTCTTT
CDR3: CASSNSGGTEAFF

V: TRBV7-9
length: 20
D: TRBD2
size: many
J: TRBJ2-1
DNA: TGTGCCAGCAGCAGGGGTGGGACTAGCGAGCGCCCAGGAATTTACAATGAGCAGTTCTTC
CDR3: CASSRGGTSERPGIYNEQFF

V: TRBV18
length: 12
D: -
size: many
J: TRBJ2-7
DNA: TGTGCCAGCTCGTCACAGGCTCACGAGCAGTACTTC
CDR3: CASSSQAHEQYF

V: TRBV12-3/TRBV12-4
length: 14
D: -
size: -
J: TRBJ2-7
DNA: TGTGCCAGCAGTTTATCCCAGGGGAGCAACGAGCAGTACTTC
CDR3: CASSLSQGSNEQYF

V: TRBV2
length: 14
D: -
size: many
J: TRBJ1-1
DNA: TGTGCCAGCAGCCCCGGGGGGGGGGGCACTGAAGCTTTCTTT
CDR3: CASSPGGGGTEAFF

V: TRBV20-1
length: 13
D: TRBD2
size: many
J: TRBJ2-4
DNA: TGCAGTGCTAGGCTAGCGGGGGGTGACATTCAGTACTTC
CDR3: CSARLAGGDIQYF

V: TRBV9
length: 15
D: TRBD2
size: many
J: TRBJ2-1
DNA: TGTGCCAGCAGCCTGGATAGCGGGAGACACAATGAGCAGTTCTTC
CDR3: CASSLDSGRHNEQFF

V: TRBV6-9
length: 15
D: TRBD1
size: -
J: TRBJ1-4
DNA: TGTGCCAGCAGTTACGGACAGGGGGCAAGGGAAAGACTGTTTTTT
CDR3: CASSYGQGARERLFF

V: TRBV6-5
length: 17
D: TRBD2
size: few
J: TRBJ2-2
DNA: TGTGCCAGCAGTTGGGTCCCTAGCGGGAGTAGAACCGGGGAGCTGTTTTTT
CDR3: CASSWVPSGSRTGELFF

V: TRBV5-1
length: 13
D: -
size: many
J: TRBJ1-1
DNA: TGCGCCACCTCCAACAGCCTGAACACTGAAGCTTTCTTT
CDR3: CATSNSLNTEAFF

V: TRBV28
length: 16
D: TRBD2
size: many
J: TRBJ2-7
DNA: TGTGCCAGCAGTCCCCCACTGGCGGGAGGCTCCTACGAGCAGTACTTC
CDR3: CASSPPLAGGSYEQYF

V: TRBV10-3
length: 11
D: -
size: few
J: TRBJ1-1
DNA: TGTGCCATCAGTTCACAAACTGAAGCTTTCTTT
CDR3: CAISSQTEAFF

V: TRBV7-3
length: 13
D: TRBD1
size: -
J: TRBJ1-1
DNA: TGTGCCAGCAGCATGGACAGGGGAACTGAAGCTTTCTTT
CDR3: CASSMDRGTEAFF

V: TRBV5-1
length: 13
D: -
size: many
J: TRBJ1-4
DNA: TGCGCCAGCAGCAAATCCAGCACCGAAAAACTGTTTTTT
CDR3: CASSKSSTEKLFF

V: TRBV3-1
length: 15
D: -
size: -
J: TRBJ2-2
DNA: TGTGCCAGCAGCCAATTAGCCCTGAACACCGGGGAGCTGTTTTTT
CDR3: CASSQLALNTGELFF

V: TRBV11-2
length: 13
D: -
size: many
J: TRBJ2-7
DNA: TGTGCCAGCAGCTTAGGGTGGGATTCCAAGCAGTACTTC
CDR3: CASSLGWDSKQYF

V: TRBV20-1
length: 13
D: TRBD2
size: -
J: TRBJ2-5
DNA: TGCAGTGCTAATGGACTAGCGGGAGGGCTCCAGTACTTC
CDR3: CSANGLAGGLQYF

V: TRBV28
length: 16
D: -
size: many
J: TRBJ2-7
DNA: TGTGCCAGCAGTTTAAGTTCGGGGCAGGCGGCCTACGAGCAGTACTTC
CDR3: CASSLSSGQAAYEQYF

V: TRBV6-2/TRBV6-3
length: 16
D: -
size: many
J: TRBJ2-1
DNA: TGTGCCAGCAGTCAACCGTGGGCCATGCACTACAATGAGCAGTTCTTC
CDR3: CASSQPWAMHYNEQFF

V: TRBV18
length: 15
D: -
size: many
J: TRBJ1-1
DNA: TGTGCCAGCTCACCAGAGACAGTCATGAACACTGAAGCTTTCTTT
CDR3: CASSPETVMNTEAFF

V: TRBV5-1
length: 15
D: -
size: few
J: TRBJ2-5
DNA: TGCGCCAGCAGCTTGTTTTTGGTCTCGGAAGAGACCCAGTACTTC
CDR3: CASSLFLVSEETQYF

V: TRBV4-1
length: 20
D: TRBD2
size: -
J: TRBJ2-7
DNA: TGCGCCAGCAGCCAAGGGCTAGGGGATGCAGCGGGACCTAGCCTTTACGAGCAGTACTTC
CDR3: CASSQGLGDAAGPSLYEQYF

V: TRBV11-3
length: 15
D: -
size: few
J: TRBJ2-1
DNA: TGTGCCAGCAGCTTCGGACGATCGTGGGTAAATGAGCAGTTCTTC
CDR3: CASSFGRSWVNEQFF